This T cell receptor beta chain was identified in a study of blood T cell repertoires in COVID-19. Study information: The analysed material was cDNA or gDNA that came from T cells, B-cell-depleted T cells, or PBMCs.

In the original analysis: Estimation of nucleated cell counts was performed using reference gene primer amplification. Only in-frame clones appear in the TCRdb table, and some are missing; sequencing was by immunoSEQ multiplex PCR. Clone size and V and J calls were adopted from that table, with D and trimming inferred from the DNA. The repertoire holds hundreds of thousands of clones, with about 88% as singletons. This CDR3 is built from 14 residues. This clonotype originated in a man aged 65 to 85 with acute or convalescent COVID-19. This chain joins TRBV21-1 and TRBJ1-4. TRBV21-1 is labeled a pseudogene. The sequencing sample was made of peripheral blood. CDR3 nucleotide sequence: TGTGCCAGCAGCAAAGTCTGTACTAATGAAAAACTGTTTTTT. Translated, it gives CASSKVCTNEKLFF.